This T cell receptor (beta chain) came from a study of T cell responses to AZD1222 COVID-19 vaccine. Looking at the study overall: Second-dose intervals near 4 or 12 weeks were combined. Overall study findings and caveats: Spike-specific TCR breadth and depth grew following two AZD1222 doses. Dominant CD4 TCR responses targeted spike regions 160-218 and 743-854.

Remarks on this clone: Its antigen remains unidentified.

Only in-frame clones appear in the TCRdb table, and some are missing; sequencing was by immunoSEQ multiplex PCR. The sample holds under 200,000 clones, about nine tenths seen once. The CDR3 has 12 amino acids. CDR1 and CDR2 (germline): SGHAT, FQNNGV. V was cut by 4 bases and J by 5 bases, with 8 bases left in between. The sequence was collected from an adult in good health. Sequenced material: peripheral blood, taken on day 0 of AZD1222 vaccination. This chain joins TRBV11-2 and TRBJ2-5; the D gene is possibly TRBD2 (6 bases). CDR3: CASSSGGETQYF. CDR3 nucleotides: TGTGCCAGCAGCTCTGGGGGGGAGACCCAGTACTTC.